This T cell receptor (beta chain) was identified in a study of blood T cell repertoires in COVID-19. About the research overall: Acute and convalescent COVID-19 specimens originated in the United States, Italy and Spain. The analysed material was cDNA or gDNA that came from T cells, B-cell-depleted T cells, or PBMCs.

Per the study methods: Nucleated cell counts were estimated from reference gene primer amplification. Profiled with immunoSEQ multiplex PCR; TCRdb holds only in-frame clones, not every one. The V and J calls and clone size were taken over from that table, and D and trimming were inferred from the DNA. The sample contains under 300,000 clones, less than 90% of which appear only once. Germline V lookup: CDR1 LNHDA, CDR2 SQIVND (reference sequence). Trimming at V came to 6 bases and at J to 0 bases, leaving 5 bases not matched to a gene. This CDR3 spans 16 amino acids. The sample consisted of peripheral blood. The sequence was collected from a man aged 60 to 69 who had recovered from COVID-19. The V gene is TRBV19, the J gene TRBJ2-6, with TRBD2 identical over 7 bases. CDR3 in DNA: TGTGCCAGTAGCGGGGGGATCATCTCTGGGGCCAACGTCCTGACTTTC. Protein sequence: CASSGGIISGANVLTF.